A single sample gave rise to the 26 T cell receptor beta chains below, sequenced in a study of blood T cell repertoires in COVID-19. Here immunoSEQ multiplex PCR was the method, and the copy in TCRdb shows in-frame clones only, minus some. This table holds 100,000 to 150,000 clones, more than 85% found once. Material: peripheral blood. All receptors derive from a man in his sixties with COVID-19, enrolled during active disease.

The chain is built from TRBV6-5 and TRBJ1-1, with 8 bases fitting TRBD1. From germline, CDR1 is MNHEY and CDR2 SVGAGI. J lost 2 bases, V lost 4 bases, and 3 bases had no gene match. The CDR3 consists of 14 residues. The CDR3 bases are TGTGCCAGCAGTTCGGGACAGGCTAACACTGAAGCTTTCTTT. The encoded protein is CASSSGQANTEAFF.

The rearrangement uses TRBV2 and TRBJ1-2; 10 nucleotides agree with TRBD1. The germline V gene encodes CDR1 SNHLY and CDR2 FYNNEI. The CDR3 is 15 amino acids. V shed 6 bases and J 2 bases; nucleotides not matched to a gene: 6. This CDR3 is CASSMGQGMNYGYTF. The CDR3 DNA sequence: TGTGCCAGCAGCATGGGACAGGGGATGAACTATGGCTACACCTTC.

The chain combines TRBV7-3 with TRBJ2-1, with a possible D match to TRBD1 (6 bases). The CDR3 has 15 residues. The V gene lost 6 bases and the J gene lost 5 bases, with 17 bases spanning the gap. CDR1 is SGHTA and CDR2 is FQGTGA in the germline V gene. The CDR3 region is CASSQNPDSDNEQFF. Written as DNA, the CDR3 is TGTGCCAGCAGTCAAAACCCGGACAGCGACAATGAGCAGTTCTTC.

The chain has TRBV13 and TRBJ1-2, with TRBD1 matching 9 bases. The CDR3 covers 15 residues. The V gene end was trimmed by 5 bases and the J gene end by 3 bases; junction bases not matched to a gene: 7. Germline assignment: CDR1 PRHDT and CDR2 FYEKMQ (reference sequence). The CDR3 region has the DNA TGTGCCAGCAGCACCCGACAGGGGGAGTACTATGGCTACACCTTC. It encodes CASSTRQGEYYGYTF.

The rearrangement joins TRBV9 to TRBJ2-7; D is ambiguous. The germline V and J ends were trimmed by 0 bases and 2 bases, with 6 bases remaining between them. Per germline, CDR1 SGDLS and CDR2 YYNGEE. The CDR3 has 13 residues. CDR3 sequence reads: CASSVDSTYEQYF. The CDR3 region has the DNA TGTGCCAGCAGCGTAGACAGCACCTACGAGCAGTACTTC. The entire variable domain, with the rest obtained from reference TRBV9 and TRBJ2-7, is as follows: DSGVTQTPKHLITATGQRVTLRCSPRSGDLSVYWYQQSLDQGLQFLIQYYNGEERAKGNILERFSAQQFPDLHSELNLSSLELGDSALYFCASSVDSTYEQYFGPGTRLTVT.

The chain is built from TRBV29-1 and TRBJ2-1; D unclear. The germline V gene has CDR1 SQVTM and CDR2 ANQGSEA. V was clipped by 2 bases and J by 2 bases, with 10 bases between them. The CDR3 covers 14 residues. This CDR3 is CSVELLITYNEQFF. CDR3 nucleotides: TGCAGCGTTGAATTACTTATTACCTACAATGAGCAGTTCTTC.

The chain recombines TRBV6-5 with TRBJ1-2; D may be TRBD1 (5 bases). The CDR3 extends over 13 amino acids. Trimming left V 6 bases short and J 8 bases short, with 16 bases between. Germline loops: CDR1 MNHEY, CDR2 SVGAGI. CDR3 DNA: TGTGCCAGCAGACCCTATGGGGCTGCGGGCTACACCTTC. It yields the protein CASRPYGAAGYTF.

The chain has TRBV5-8 and TRBJ2-5, with D uncertain. The CDR3 spans 14 residues. Trimming took off 1 base at V and 1 base at J, with 8 bases between the two ends. CDR1 and CDR2 (germline): SGHTS, YDEGEE. The CDR3 region has the DNA TGTGCCAGCAGCTTGAGGCAGGTCCAAGAGACCCAGTACTTC. The encoded protein is CASSLRQVQETQYF. The complete variable domain, with remaining parts taken from reference TRBV5-8 and TRBJ2-5, reads EAGVTQSPTHLIKTRGQQATLRCSPISGHTSVYWYQQALGLGLQFLLWYDEGEERNRGNFPPRFSGRQFPNYSSELNVNALELEDSALYLCASSLRQVQETQYFGPGTRLLVL.

This clone was seen a single time. The chain recombines TRBV7-9 with TRBJ2-3; D is possibly TRBD1 (6 bases). Germline CDR1 SEHNR, CDR2 FQNEAQ (reference sequence). With 3 bases removed from V and 4 bases from J, the gap between germline ends came to 17 bases. The CDR3 totals 16 residues. The CDR3: CASSFLVGAGADTQYF. CDR3 in DNA: TGTGCCAGCAGCTTCTTAGTAGGAGCAGGGGCAGATACGCAGTATTTT.

The chain carries TRBV9 and TRBJ2-7; TRBD1 matches 8 bases. The CDR3 runs to 14 residues. Germline trimming cut 4 bases from V and 9 bases from J; bases unmatched to any gene: 12. From germline, CDR1 is SGDLS and CDR2 YYNGEE. CDR3 in amino acids: CASSPRQGKGVQYF. Here the CDR3 DNA reads TGTGCCAGCAGCCCGAGACAGGGGAAGGGAGTGCAGTACTTC.

This chain connects TRBV7-3 to TRBJ2-3; 9 nucleotides align to TRBD2. Germline loops: CDR1 SGHTA, CDR2 FQGTGA. The CDR3 spans 15 residues. V was clipped by 4 bases and J by 0 bases; unmatched bases: 2. The CDR3 coding sequence is TGTGCCAGCAGCTCTAGCGGGATAAGCACAGATACGCAGTATTTT. Translation: CASSSSGISTDTQYF.

The rearrangement links TRBV7-2 to TRBJ1-2; 9 bases map to TRBD1. V gave up 0 bases and J gave up 5 bases; unmatched junction bases: 4. Germline CDR1 SGHTA, CDR2 FQGNSA. This CDR3 has 15 residues. The CDR3 loop reads CASSLAPGQGYGYTF. The DNA for the CDR3 is TGTGCCAGCAGCTTAGCCCCAGGACAGGGGTATGGCTACACCTTC.

This sequence joins TRBV9 and TRBJ2-7, with 9 bases that match TRBD1. V was pared by 4 bases and J by 0 bases, with 5 bases of the junction left unmatched. The CDR3 runs to 15 residues. In germline, CDR1 is SGDLS, CDR2 YYNGEE. The CDR3: CASSPRTGASYEQYF. CDR3 DNA sequence: TGTGCCAGCAGCCCAAGGACAGGGGCCTCCTACGAGCAGTACTTC.

This rearrangement joins TRBV6-5 to TRBJ2-1; a weak D match, TRBD2 (6 bases). Between the trimmed V and J ends, which lost 6 bases and 5 bases, there was a span of 14 bases. Germline V gene lookup returns CDR1 MNHEY and CDR2 SVGAGI. This CDR3 has 14 amino acids. CDR3 sequence reads: CASSHGEAHNEQFF. In DNA, the CDR3 is TGTGCCAGCAGCCACGGGGAGGCACACAATGAGCAGTTCTTC.

This chain connects TRBV12-3 or TRBV12-4 to TRBJ2-1; D is perhaps TRBD2 (5 bases). V lost 6 bases and J lost 8, with 11 bases in between. CDR3 length: 12 amino acids. CDR3 nucleotide sequence: TGTGCCAGCAGCAAACGGGGTGATGAGCAGTTCTTC. Residues: CASSKRGDEQFF.

V and J are TRBV12-3 or TRBV12-4 and TRBJ2-2, with D unclear. Trimming cost V 5 bases and J 7 bases, with 8 bases left between them. CDR3 length: 12 residues. Here the CDR3 reads CASSRGYGELFF. Written as DNA, the CDR3 is TGTGCCAGCAGTAGAGGATACGGGGAGCTGTTTTTT.

The rearrangement links TRBV3-1 (or the pseudogene TRBV3-2) to TRBJ1-1; the D gene is possibly TRBD1 (5 bases). CDR1 and CDR2 (germline): LGHDT, YNNKEL (reference sequence). The CDR3 length is 13 residues. Trimming pared 5 bases from V and 1 base from J, leaving 8 bases between. The CDR3 sequence is CASSATGNTEAFF. In DNA, the CDR3 is TGTGCCAGCAGCGCCACAGGGAACACTGAAGCTTTCTTT.

The V gene is TRBV27, the J gene TRBJ1-1; D is possibly TRBD1 (5 bases). Germline V gene sequence: CDR1 MNHEY, CDR2 SMNVEV (reference sequence). The CDR3 totals 13 residues. V lost 4 bases to trimming and J lost 1 base, with 7 bases between them. The CDR3 protein is CASSSGRNTEAFF. CDR3 DNA: TGTGCCAGCAGTTCAGGGCGGAACACTGAAGCTTTCTTT.

This chain connects TRBV5-4 to TRBJ2-7; maybe TRBD1 (5 bases). Deletions cut 5 bases from V and 3 bases from J, with 12 bases between. The CDR3 has 13 residues. CDR1 and CDR2 (germline): SGHNT, YYREEE (reference sequence). CDR3 DNA: TGTGCCAGCAGAGAACAGGAAGACTACGAGCAGTACTTC. Its translation: CASREQEDYEQYF.

V and J are TRBV13 and TRBJ2-3, with TRBD1 matching 10 bases. In germline, CDR1 is PRHDT, CDR2 FYEKMQ (reference sequence). V was pared by 4 bases and J by 2 bases, with 12 bases of the junction left unmatched. CDR3 length equals 18 residues. The CDR3 is CASSSGGTGAPFTDTQYF. The CDR3 bases are TGTGCCAGCAGCTCGGGGGGGACAGGGGCCCCCTTCACAGATACGCAGTATTTT.

The rearrangement links TRBV5-1 to TRBJ1-2; D possibly corresponds to TRBD1 (6 bases). V lost 4 bases, J lost 4 bases, and 17 bases lay in between. Germline CDR1 reads SGHRS; CDR2 reads YFSETQ. The CDR3 is 15 amino acids. The CDR3 loop reads CASSLSGGQGYGYTF. In DNA, the CDR3 is TGCGCCAGCAGCCTTTCCGGGGGGCAGGGCTATGGCTACACCTTC.

The chain has TRBV19 and TRBJ1-1; no clear D. The CDR3 sequence is 15 residues long. The ends were cut back, 2 bases at V and 2 bases at J, with 12 bases in the middle. Germline V CDR1 and CDR2: LNHDA, SQIVND (reference sequence). The CDR3 region is CASSISWALNTEAFF. The CDR3 DNA reads as TGTGCCAGTAGTATAAGCTGGGCATTAAACACTGAAGCTTTCTTT.

The count of this clone is one. This chain connects TRBV7-9 to TRBJ1-3; no reliable D call. The CDR3 has 14 amino acids. Trimming stripped 4 bases from V and 2 bases from J, with 9 bases between. Germline assignment: CDR1 SEHNR and CDR2 FQNEAQ (reference sequence). CDR3 amino acids: CASSSRAPGNTIYF. Here the CDR3 DNA reads TGTGCCAGCAGCTCCCGAGCGCCTGGAAACACCATATATTTT.

This clone occurred once. The chain carries TRBV12-3 or TRBV12-4 and TRBJ2-3; tentative D call: TRBD2 (6 bases). Between the trimmed V and J ends, which lost 6 bases and 6 bases, there was a span of 13 bases. This CDR3 is built from 13 residues. The DNA for the CDR3 is TGTGCCAGCAGGGGGACTTGGGCGGATACGCAGTATTTT. It specifies CASRGTWADTQYF.

The V call is TRBV11-2, the J call TRBJ1-6; D remains ambiguous. Deletions cut 5 bases from V and 7 bases from J, with 15 bases between. Germline CDR1 reads SGHAT; CDR2 reads FQNNGV. CDR3 length: 15 amino acids. For the CDR3, the DNA is TGTGCCAGCAGCCGTATGAGTTCGGGGAATTCACCCCTCCACTTT. Residues: CASSRMSSGNSPLHF.

The CDR3 coding sequence is TGTGCCAGCAGCCCGAGACTAGCGGGGGGAGTAGATACGCAGTATTTT. It encodes CASSPRLAGGVDTQYF. J is TRBJ2-3 and V is TRBV9, with 13 bases identical to TRBD2. Germline V gene lookup returns CDR1 SGDLS and CDR2 YYNGEE. Trimming removed 4 bases from V and 5 bases from J; junction bases left unmatched: 7. The CDR3 sequence is 16 residues long.